The clone carrying this TCR beta chain was detected a few times. This specimen belongs to a study of CD8+CD57+ T cells in acquired aplastic anemia. It was patients with CD8+CD57+ cell expansion by flow cytometry who were chosen for sequencing. Investigators profiled TCR beta VDJ and CDR3 from genomic DNA template. TCRdb reprocessed the reads via MiXCR and lists one record per CDR3 protein. The sample includes approximately 190,000 distinct CDR3 sequences, just under 50% of them seen just once. The CDR3 contains 15 residues. Per the germline V gene, CDR1 is WSHSY and CDR2 is SAAADI. V lost 2 bases and J lost 1; bases outside the gene matches: 4.

The sample taken for sequencing was sorted CD4+, CD8+, or CD8+CD57+ T cells (not recorded which) from PBMCs. The source of this sequence is a human donor with aplastic anemia. This sequence joins TRBV10-2 and TRBJ2-7, with 8 bases aligning to TRBD1. Written as DNA, the CDR3 is TGCGCCAGCAGTGAGACAGGGGGAAGGTCCTACGAGCAGTACTTC. Protein: CASSETGGRSYEQYF.